This is a list of T cell receptor beta chains from one sample in a study of cytomegalovirus exposure and HLA in healthy donors. Sequencing was performed with immunoSEQ multiplex PCR; in TCRdb, only in-frame clones are kept and a portion is missing. The sample includes some 190,000 clones, roughly nine tenths of them seen just once. The sequenced material came from PBMCs. These receptor sequences come from a boy aged 2 to 10 in good health and CMV-seronegative. The CDR3 runs from the conserved cysteine through the conserved F or W. A D gene is named only where the DNA matches it firmly. Only some rows state a clone size, as once, few, many or a class for expanded clones.

clone_size: NA
d_call: NA
j_call: TRBJ1-1
v_call: TRBV6-1
cdr3_aa: CASSEGRDIPAFF
cdr3_nt: TGTGCCAGCAGTGAAGGCCGGGACATCCCGGCTTTCTTT

clone_size: NA
d_call: NA
j_call: TRBJ2-1
v_call: TRBV12-5
cdr3_aa: CASGLVGVEQFF
cdr3_nt: TGTGCTAGTGGTTTGGTAGGGGTTGAGCAGTTCTTC

clone_size: NA
d_call: NA
j_call: TRBJ1-6
v_call: TRBV27
cdr3_aa: CASSLWGLGGGSPLHF
cdr3_nt: TGTGCCAGCAGTTTATGGGGGTTGGGGGGAGGCTCACCCCTCCACTTT

clone_size: NA
d_call: NA
j_call: TRBJ1-4
v_call: TRBV6-1
cdr3_aa: CASSGTTGTGLFF
cdr3_nt: TGTGCCAGCAGTGGGACTACAGGAACGGGACTGTTTTTT

clone_size: NA
d_call: NA
j_call: TRBJ2-2
v_call: TRBV27
cdr3_aa: CASSFARVATGELFF
cdr3_nt: TGTGCCAGCAGTTTTGCCAGGGTTGCCACCGGGGAGCTGTTTTTT

clone_size: NA
d_call: NA
j_call: TRBJ2-3
v_call: TRBV28
cdr3_aa: CASGGEFGTDTQYF
cdr3_nt: TGTGCCAGCGGAGGGGAGTTTGGCACAGATACGCAGTATTTT

clone_size: NA
d_call: NA
j_call: TRBJ2-5
v_call: TRBV11-1
cdr3_aa: CASSLGLAEETQYF
cdr3_nt: TGTGCCAGCAGCTTAGGTCTAGCTGAGGAGACCCAGTACTTC

clone_size: NA
d_call: NA
j_call: TRBJ1-6
v_call: TRBV6-5
cdr3_aa: CATLGLGSPLHF
cdr3_nt: TGTGCCACCCTCGGGTTAGGTTCACCCCTCCACTTT

clone_size: NA
d_call: TRBD1
j_call: TRBJ1-1
v_call: TRBV28
cdr3_aa: CASSLWTGGTEAFF
cdr3_nt: TGTGCCAGCAGCTTATGGACAGGGGGCACTGAAGCTTTCTTT

clone_size: once
d_call: TRBD1
j_call: TRBJ1-5
v_call: TRBV28
cdr3_aa: CASSSRNRDRTNQPQHF
cdr3_nt: TGTGCCAGCAGTTCTCGAAACCGGGACAGGACGAATCAGCCCCAGCATTTT

clone_size: NA
d_call: TRBD1
j_call: TRBJ1-1
v_call: TRBV6-1
cdr3_aa: CATRTGLNTEAFF
cdr3_nt: TGTGCCACCAGGACAGGACTGAACACTGAAGCTTTCTTT

clone_size: NA
d_call: NA
j_call: TRBJ2-5
v_call: TRBV5-1
cdr3_aa: CASSLGVQETQYF
cdr3_nt: TGCGCCAGCAGCTTAGGGGTTCAGGAGACCCAGTACTTC

clone_size: NA
d_call: TRBD1
j_call: TRBJ2-7
v_call: TRBV5-6
cdr3_aa: CASFITSGTGIYEQYF
cdr3_nt: TGTGCCAGCTTCATAACTTCCGGGACAGGGATCTACGAGCAGTACTTC

clone_size: NA
d_call: NA
j_call: TRBJ2-5
v_call: TRBV30
cdr3_aa: CAWTGGETQYF
cdr3_nt: TGTGCCTGGACAGGGGGGGAGACCCAGTACTTC

clone_size: NA
d_call: NA
j_call: TRBJ2-1
v_call: TRBV2
cdr3_aa: CASSEGGLKIEQFF
cdr3_nt: TGTGCCAGCAGTGAAGGGGGCTTAAAAATTGAGCAGTTCTTC

clone_size: NA
d_call: NA
j_call: TRBJ1-3
v_call: TRBV9
cdr3_aa: CASGGGNTIYF
cdr3_nt: TGTGCCAGCGGAGGGGGAAACACCATATATTTT

clone_size: NA
d_call: NA
j_call: TRBJ1-1
v_call: TRBV2
cdr3_aa: CASSEDISEAFF
cdr3_nt: TGTGCCAGCAGTGAAGACATTTCTGAAGCTTTCTTT

clone_size: NA
d_call: TRBD1
j_call: TRBJ1-2
v_call: TRBV6-1
cdr3_aa: CASSEDGTGGYGYTF
cdr3_nt: TGTGCCAGCAGTGAAGATGGGACAGGGGGCTATGGCTACACCTTC

clone_size: once
d_call: NA
j_call: TRBJ2-7
v_call: TRBV7-9
cdr3_aa: CSSSFEGGEQYF
cdr3_nt: TGTTCCAGCAGCTTCGAAGGGGGCGAGCAGTACTTC

clone_size: NA
d_call: TRBD1
j_call: TRBJ2-7
v_call: TRBV27
cdr3_aa: CASSFRGYPYEQYF
cdr3_nt: TGTGCCAGCAGTTTCAGGGGGTATCCCTACGAGCAGTACTTC

clone_size: NA
d_call: NA
j_call: TRBJ2-1
v_call: TRBV5-1
cdr3_aa: CASSIRTGSSYNEQFF
cdr3_nt: TGCGCCAGCAGCATCCGGACGGGGAGCTCCTACAATGAGCAGTTCTTC

clone_size: NA
d_call: NA
j_call: TRBJ1-6
v_call: TRBV7-9
cdr3_aa: CASSLHQYNSPLHF
cdr3_nt: TGTGCCAGCAGCTTACACCAGTATAATTCACCCCTCCACTTT

clone_size: NA
d_call: TRBD1
j_call: TRBJ1-5
v_call: TRBV4-1
cdr3_aa: CASSQGDRFFYQPQHF
cdr3_nt: TGCGCCAGCAGCCAAGGGGACAGGTTCTTTTATCAGCCCCAGCATTTT

clone_size: few
d_call: TRBD1
j_call: TRBJ1-6
v_call: TRBV30
cdr3_aa: CARQGDNSPLHF
cdr3_nt: TGTGCCAGACAGGGAGATAATTCACCCCTCCACTTT

clone_size: NA
d_call: TRBD1
j_call: TRBJ1-6
v_call: TRBV6-1
cdr3_aa: CASSYGTAFNSPLHF
cdr3_nt: TGTGCCAGCAGCTACGGGACAGCCTTTAATTCACCCCTCCACTTT

clone_size: NA
d_call: TRBD1
j_call: TRBJ1-3
v_call: TRBV10-2
cdr3_aa: CASSVGPNRGKRNTIYF
cdr3_nt: TGCGCCAGCAGTGTGGGGCCTAACAGGGGAAAAAGAAACACCATATATTTT

clone_size: NA
d_call: NA
j_call: TRBJ2-3
v_call: TRBV2
cdr3_aa: CASSATDTQYF
cdr3_nt: TGTGCCAGCAGTGCAACAGATACGCAGTATTTT

clone_size: NA
d_call: NA
j_call: TRBJ1-2
v_call: TRBV28
cdr3_aa: CASTRDTTAGYTF
cdr3_nt: TGTGCCAGCACCCGGGATACCACGGCTGGCTACACCTTC

clone_size: NA
d_call: NA
j_call: TRBJ2-7
v_call: TRBV6-5
cdr3_aa: CASSVNRVLTYEQYF
cdr3_nt: TGTGCCAGCAGTGTAAACAGGGTACTAACCTACGAGCAGTACTTC

clone_size: NA
d_call: TRBD1
j_call: TRBJ2-2
v_call: TRBV19
cdr3_aa: CASSPGQGNTGELFF
cdr3_nt: TGTGCCAGTAGCCCGGGACAGGGGAACACCGGGGAGCTGTTTTTT

clone_size: NA
d_call: NA
j_call: TRBJ1-1
v_call: TRBV5-4
cdr3_aa: CASSLGGTGGTEAFF
cdr3_nt: TGTGCCAGCAGCTTGGGTGGGACGGGGGGCACTGAAGCTTTCTTT

clone_size: few
d_call: NA
j_call: TRBJ1-5
v_call: TRBV5-4
cdr3_aa: CASSLAGSDQPQHF
cdr3_nt: TGTGCCAGCAGCTTGGCGGGGAGTGATCAGCCCCAGCATTTT

clone_size: NA
d_call: TRBD1
j_call: TRBJ1-4
v_call: TRBV27
cdr3_aa: CASSSLMDRDEKLFF
cdr3_nt: TGTGCCAGCAGTAGCTTAATGGACAGGGATGAAAAACTGTTTTTT

clone_size: NA
d_call: TRBD1
j_call: TRBJ2-1
v_call: TRBV11-3
cdr3_aa: CASSLSPGQGNEQFF
cdr3_nt: TGTGCCAGCAGCTTGTCTCCGGGACAGGGAAATGAGCAGTTCTTC

clone_size: NA
d_call: TRBD2
j_call: TRBJ2-1
v_call: TRBV13
cdr3_aa: CASSSRLAGPMDEQFF
cdr3_nt: TGTGCCAGCAGCTCAAGACTAGCGGGGCCCATGGATGAGCAGTTCTTC

clone_size: few
d_call: TRBD2
j_call: TRBJ2-7
v_call: TRBV4-1
cdr3_aa: CASSRSSGGSHYEQYF
cdr3_nt: TGCGCCAGCAGCCGATCCTCGGGGGGATCCCACTACGAGCAGTACTTC

clone_size: NA
d_call: NA
j_call: TRBJ2-5
v_call: TRBV5-1
cdr3_aa: CASSFPLQGRDVETQYF
cdr3_nt: TGCGCCAGCAGCTTCCCACTACAGGGACGGGACGTAGAGACCCAGTACTTC

clone_size: once
d_call: NA
j_call: TRBJ2-2
v_call: TRBV23-1
cdr3_aa: CASSPGADRLPGGELFF
cdr3_nt: TGCGCCAGCAGTCCAGGGGCGGACAGACTCCCGGGCGGGGAGCTGTTTTTT

clone_size: NA
d_call: NA
j_call: TRBJ2-2
v_call: TRBV10-3
cdr3_aa: CAISVGQGNGELFF
cdr3_nt: TGTGCCATCAGTGTGGGTCAGGGGAACGGGGAGCTGTTTTTT

clone_size: once
d_call: TRBD2
j_call: TRBJ2-1
v_call: TRBV7-7
cdr3_aa: CASSLGGGGVNEQFF
cdr3_nt: TGTGCCAGCAGCCTGGGTGGGGGGGGAGTGAATGAGCAGTTCTTC

clone_size: NA
d_call: TRBD1
j_call: TRBJ2-7
v_call: TRBV28
cdr3_aa: CATHRTGDYEQYF
cdr3_nt: TGTGCCACCCACCGGACAGGAGACTACGAGCAGTACTTC

clone_size: NA
d_call: NA
j_call: TRBJ2-2
v_call: TRBV11-2
cdr3_aa: CASSLDGYMRRAGELFF
cdr3_nt: TGTGCCAGCAGCTTAGATGGTTATATGCGGAGGGCCGGGGAGCTGTTTTTT

clone_size: NA
d_call: NA
j_call: TRBJ2-5
v_call: TRBV29-1
cdr3_aa: CSVLEGGETQYF
cdr3_nt: TGCAGCGTCCTAGAGGGTGGAGAGACCCAGTACTTC

clone_size: NA
d_call: TRBD1
j_call: TRBJ1-2
v_call: TRBV19
cdr3_aa: CASSIPTGQGNYGYTF
cdr3_nt: TGTGCCAGTAGTATACCAACCGGACAGGGAAACTATGGCTACACCTTC

clone_size: few
d_call: NA
j_call: TRBJ1-2
v_call: TRBV5-1
cdr3_aa: CASSLAGAPPVTF
cdr3_nt: TGCGCCAGCAGCTTGGCCGGTGCTCCGCCCGTCACCTTC

clone_size: NA
d_call: NA
j_call: TRBJ1-1
v_call: TRBV7-3
cdr3_aa: CASSLSHGGDAFF
cdr3_nt: TGTGCCAGCAGCTTAAGCCACGGGGGGGACGCTTTCTTT

clone_size: NA
d_call: NA
j_call: TRBJ2-1
v_call: TRBV5-1
cdr3_aa: CASSLVFDGSEQFF
cdr3_nt: TGCGCCAGCAGCTTGGTTTTCGATGGTAGTGAGCAGTTCTTC